These T cell receptor beta chains were read from a single sample in a study of Graves' ophthalmopathy and Graves' hyperthyroidism. Via MiXCR, TCRdb re-called the multiplex PCR reads, giving one row per CDR3 protein. The table includes almost 750,000 distinct CDR3 sequences, roughly 41% detected once. Sequencing input: peripheral blood. Receptor source: an adult man with Graves' ophthalmopathy. Each CDR3 is given with its conserved first and last residue. The order of the fields is clone size, D gene, J gene, CDR3 length, V gene, CDR3 DNA, CDR3 protein. The D gene is left open where the match is weak. Some rows mark clone size as missing; the rest say once, few, many or name a class of expanded clone.

. | . | TRBJ2-5 | 13 | TRBV5-1 | TGCGCCAGCAGCTCGGACTTCGAGCGGACCCAGTACTTC | CASSSDFERTQYF
many | . | TRBJ1-2 | 17 | TRBV15 | TGTGCCACCAGCGGGGCCAGGGGATGGAAGATTAACTATGGCTACACCTTC | CATSGARGWKINYGYTF
few | TRBD1 | TRBJ1-1 | 16 | TRBV19 | TGTGCCAGTAGCAAGAGGGGGCAGGGGATGAACACTGAAGCTTTCTTT | CASSKRGQGMNTEAFF
many | . | TRBJ1-4 | 16 | TRBV2 | TGTGCCAGCAGTGAAAGTTGGCCAGGGCTTGTTGAAAAACTGTTTTTT | CASSESWPGLVEKLFF
. | . | TRBJ1-3 | 17 | TRBV7-6 | TGTGCCAGCAGCCCTAGCCAGGGAGGGTTCTCTGGAAACACCATATATTTT | CASSPSQGGFSGNTIYF
. | TRBD1 | TRBJ2-5 | 14 | TRBV9 | TGTGCCTCCCCCATCGGACAGGGCCAAGAGACCCAGTACTTC | CASPIGQGQETQYF
. | . | TRBJ1-2 | 14 | TRBV15 | TGTGCCACCAGCAGAAGGACAGATAACTATGGCAACACCTTC | CATSRRTDNYGNTF
many | . | TRBJ2-5 | 17 | TRBV15 | TGTGCCACCAGCAGAGAGGGGTCGGGGGGCGGTCCGGAGACCCAGTACTTC | CATSREGSGGGPETQYF
. | TRBD1 | TRBJ1-2 | 15 | TRBV7-8 | TGTGCCAGCAGCCGGACAGGGGGCAGCGGCTATGGCTACACCTTC | CASSRTGGSGYGYTF
. | . | TRBJ1-1 | 14 | TRBV5-6 | TGTGCCAGCAGCTTCCCCGGAGGGAGCACTGAAGCTTTCTTT | CASSFPGGSTEAFF
. | TRBD1 | TRBJ1-2 | 15 | TRBV12-3/TRBV12-4 | TGTGCCAGCAGTCCACAGGGGAGATCTAACTATGGCTACACCTTC | CASSPQGRSNYGYTF
many | TRBD1 | TRBJ2-5 | 15 | TRBV7-6 | TGTGCCAGCAGCTTAGCTCCGGGACAGGGAAAGACCCAGTACTTC | CASSLAPGQGKTQYF
. | TRBD2 | TRBJ2-7 | 15 | TRBV28 | TGTGCCAGCAGTTTTTCGTCAGCGGGAGTAGACGAGCAGTACTTC | CASSFSSAGVDEQYF
many | . | TRBJ1-1 | 13 | TRBV10-3 | TGTGCCATCGGCGTCGGGGAAAACACTGAAGCTTTCTTT | CAIGVGENTEAFF
few | . | TRBJ1-1 | 15 | TRBV10-3 | TGTGCCAGCAGTTACGGGAGCAAAAGGAACACTGAAGCTTTCTTT | CASSYGSKRNTEAFF
. | TRBD1 | TRBJ2-3 | 16 | TRBV2 | TGTGCCAGCAGTCCCAAGGGACGGACAGGAACAGATACGCAGTATTTT | CASSPKGRTGTDTQYF
many | TRBD2 | TRBJ2-7 | 16 | TRBV24-1 | TGTGCCACCAGTGAGGGGACCGGGACTAGCAAAGGCGAGCAGTACTTC | CATSEGTGTSKGEQYF
. | TRBD1 | TRBJ1-1 | 16 | TRBV2 | TGTGCTAGCAGCTTGGGGACAGGGGGCTGGAACACTGAAGCTTTCTTT | CASSLGTGGWNTEAFF
. | . | TRBJ2-3 | 15 | TRBV9 | TGTGCCAGCAGCTTGGCCCGGGACACCACAGATACGCAGTATTTT | CASSLARDTTDTQYF
. | TRBD1 | TRBJ1-1 | 12 | TRBV29-1 | TGCAGCGTGCGACAGGGTAGGGCTGAAGCTTTCTTT | CSVRQGRAEAFF
. | . | TRBJ1-1 | 13 | TRBV5-1 | TGCGCCAGCAGCGATGACAGGTCGAATGAAGCTTTCTTT | CASSDDRSNEAFF
few | . | TRBJ1-4 | 16 | TRBV10-3 | TGTGCCAGCAGTCGAGGAGATATTGCAACTAATGAAAAACTGTTTTTT | CASSRGDIATNEKLFF
. | TRBD1 | TRBJ2-6 | 15 | TRBV7-2 | TGTGCCAGCAGCTTCTCGACAGGGAAGGCCAACGTCCTGACTTTC | CASSFSTGKANVLTF
. | TRBD1 | TRBJ1-5 | 15 | TRBV24-1 | TGTGCCAGCTTTTCCGTTGGCAGGGGGCATCAGCCCCAGCATTTT | CASFSVGRGHQPQHF
few | TRBD1 | TRBJ2-2 | 15 | TRBV25-1 | TGTGCCAGCAGTTTATGGACAGGGGTCACCGGGGAGCTGTTTTTT | CASSLWTGVTGELFF
many | TRBD1 | TRBJ1-5 | 14 | TRBV20-1 | TGCAGTGCTCAACTCGACAGGGTTGAAGAGCCCCAGCATTTT | CSAQLDRVEEPQHF
. | . | TRBJ1-3 | 16 | TRBV9 | TGTGCCAGCAGCCGACGGACGGGGGGGCGAGGAAACACCATATATTTT | CASSRRTGGRGNTIYF
. | TRBD1 | TRBJ1-1 | 16 | TRBV5-1 | TGCGCCAGCAGCTTGGATAGGACAGGGGGCTTCGCTGAAGCTTTCTTT | CASSLDRTGGFAEAFF
. | . | TRBJ2-7 | 13 | TRBV15 | TGTGCCACCAGCCCTAGGGGGGGAAGCGAGCAGTACTTC | CATSPRGGSEQYF
. | TRBD2 | TRBJ2-5 | 14 | TRBV6-1 | TGTGCCAGCAGGGTAGCGGGGGGTCGTGAGACCCAGTACTTC | CASRVAGGRETQYF
. | . | TRBJ2-7 | 15 | TRBV7-2 | TGTGCCAGCAGCTTAGCTACGAAGGCTAAATACGAGCAGTACTTC | CASSLATKAKYEQYF
. | . | TRBJ1-4 | 13 | TRBV7-3 | TGTGCCAGCAGAGCAGGGTCGGATGAAAAACTGTTTTTT | CASRAGSDEKLFF
many | . | TRBJ1-1 | 12 | TRBV7-9 | TGTGCCAGCAGCCCGACACGCACTGAAGCTTTCTTT | CASSPTRTEAFF
many | . | TRBJ2-5 | 11 | TRBV20-1 | TGCAGTGCTAGGAACCGCGAGACCCAGTACTTC | CSARNRETQYF
. | TRBD2 | TRBJ2-3 | 17 | TRBV10-3 | TGTGCCAGCAGTGAAGAACACAGCGGGAGGGAGATAGATACGCAGTATTTT | CASSEEHSGREIDTQYF
. | . | TRBJ2-7 | 17 | TRBV15 | TGTGCCACCAGCAGTGATCCCGGGGGCAGGGGTACCTACGAGCAGTACTTC | CATSSDPGGRGTYEQYF
many | . | TRBJ1-2 | 13 | TRBV24-1 | TGTGCCACCAGTGTCCCAGGGCGTGGAGGCTACACCTTC | CATSVPGRGGYTF
. | . | TRBJ1-2 | 13 | TRBV2 | TGTGCCAGCAGTCCGGACCGACACTATGGCTACACCTTC | CASSPDRHYGYTF
. | . | TRBJ1-6 | 15 | TRBV7-6 | TGTGCCAGCAGCTTATTAGGACAGATTAATTCACCCCTCCACTTT | CASSLLGQINSPLHF
many | . | TRBJ1-1 | 13 | TRBV11-2 | TGTGCCAGCAGCGCAACGGGGGACGCTGAAGCTTTCTTT | CASSATGDAEAFF